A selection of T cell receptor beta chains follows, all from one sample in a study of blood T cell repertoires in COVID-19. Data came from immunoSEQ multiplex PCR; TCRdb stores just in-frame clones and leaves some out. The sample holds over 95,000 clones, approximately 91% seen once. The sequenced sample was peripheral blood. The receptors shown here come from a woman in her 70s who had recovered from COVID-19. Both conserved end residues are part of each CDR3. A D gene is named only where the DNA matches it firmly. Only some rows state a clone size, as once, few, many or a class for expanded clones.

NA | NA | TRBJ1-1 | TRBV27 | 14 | CASSLMGGNTEAFF | TGTGCCAGCAGTTTAATGGGAGGTAACACTGAAGCTTTCTTT
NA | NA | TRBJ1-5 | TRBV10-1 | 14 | CATPQGSSNQPQHF | TGCGCCACCCCACAGGGTTCCAGCAATCAGCCCCAGCATTTT
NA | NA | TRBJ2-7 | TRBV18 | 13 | CASSYTGAGEQYF | TGTGCCAGCTCATATACGGGAGCGGGCGAGCAGTACTTC
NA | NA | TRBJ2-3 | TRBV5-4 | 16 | CASSPRPGWGTDTQYF | TGTGCCAGCAGTCCTCGGCCGGGTTGGGGCACAGATACGCAGTATTTT
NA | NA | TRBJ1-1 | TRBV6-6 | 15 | CASSPGTPLFTEAFF | TGTGCCAGCAGCCCCGGGACACCACTATTCACTGAAGCTTTCTTT
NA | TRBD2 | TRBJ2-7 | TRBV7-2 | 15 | CASSLLAGRPYEQYF | TGTGCCAGCAGTCTGCTAGCGGGAAGACCCTACGAGCAGTACTTC
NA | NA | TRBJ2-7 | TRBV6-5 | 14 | CASSRDFSSYEQYF | TGTGCCAGCAGCCGGGACTTCTCCTCCTACGAGCAGTACTTC
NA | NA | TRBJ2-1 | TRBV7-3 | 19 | CASSLARAFTLSSYNEQFF | TGTGCCAGCAGCTTAGCGCGCGCCTTTACCCTTAGCTCCTACAATGAGCAGTTCTTC
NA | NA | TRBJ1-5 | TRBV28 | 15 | CASSYPSGGSQPQHF | TGTGCCAGCAGTTACCCCTCGGGAGGGAGCCAGCCCCAGCATTTT
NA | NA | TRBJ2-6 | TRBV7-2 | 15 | CASSLRRAGANVLTF | TGTGCCAGCAGCTTGCGTCGAGCGGGGGCCAACGTCCTGACTTTC
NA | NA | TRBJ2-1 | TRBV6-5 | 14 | CASRSSSGTNEQFF | TGTGCCAGCAGGAGTTCGAGCGGGACAAATGAGCAGTTCTTC
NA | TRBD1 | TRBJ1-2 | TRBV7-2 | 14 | CASSPEGQWNGYTF | TGTGCCAGCAGCCCAGAGGGACAGTGGAATGGCTACACCTTC
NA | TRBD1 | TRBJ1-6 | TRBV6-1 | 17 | CASSAQGTGAQYSPLHF | TGTGCCAGCAGTGCCCAGGGAACAGGGGCGCAATATTCACCCCTCCACTTT
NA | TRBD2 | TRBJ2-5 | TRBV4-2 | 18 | CASSPWTSGGVREETQYF | TGTGCCAGCAGCCCTTGGACTAGCGGGGGGGTTCGTGAAGAGACCCAGTACTTC
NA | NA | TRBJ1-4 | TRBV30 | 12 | CAWRGAGEKLFF | TGTGCCTGGAGAGGGGCTGGGGAAAAACTGTTTTTT
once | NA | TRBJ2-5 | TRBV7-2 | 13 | CASSRGGEETQYF | TGTGCCAGCAGCCGAGGGGGGGAAGAGACCCAGTACTTC
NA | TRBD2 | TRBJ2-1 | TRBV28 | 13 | CGVREDSYNEQFF | TGCGGTGTGCGGGAGGACTCCTACAATGAGCAGTTCTTC
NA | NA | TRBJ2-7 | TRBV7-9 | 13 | CASSYGLSYEQYF | TGTGCCAGCTCCTACGGACTTTCTTACGAGCAGTACTTC
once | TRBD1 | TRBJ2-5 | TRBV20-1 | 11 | CSGTGQETQYF | TGCAGTGGGACAGGACAAGAGACCCAGTACTTC
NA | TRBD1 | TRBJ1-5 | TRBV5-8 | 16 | CASSPGTDYSNQPQHF | TGTGCCAGCAGTCCCGGGACAGACTATAGCAATCAGCCCCAGCATTTT
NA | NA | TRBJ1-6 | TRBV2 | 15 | CASSEGGDYNSPLHF | TGTGCCAGCAGTGAAGGAGGAGACTATAATTCACCCCTCCACTTT
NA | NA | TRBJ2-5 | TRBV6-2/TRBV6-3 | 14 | CASSYVGAQETQYF | TGTGCCAGCAGTTATGTCGGTGCCCAAGAGACCCAGTACTTC
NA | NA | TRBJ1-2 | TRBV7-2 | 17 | CASSPQRQTTGTYGYTF | TGTGCCAGCAGCCCCCAGAGGCAAACGACAGGTACCTATGGCTACACCTTC
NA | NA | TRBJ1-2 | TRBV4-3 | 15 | CASSQYRSVNYGYTF | TGCGCCAGCAGCCAATACAGATCAGTAAACTATGGCTACACCTTC
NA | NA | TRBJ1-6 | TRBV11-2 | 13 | CASTYQGNSPLHF | TGTGCCAGCACCTATCAGGGAAATTCACCCCTCCACTTT
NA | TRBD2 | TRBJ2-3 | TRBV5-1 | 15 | CASSPSGSVQDTQYF | TGCGCCAGCAGTCCTAGCGGGAGTGTGCAAGATACGCAGTATTTT
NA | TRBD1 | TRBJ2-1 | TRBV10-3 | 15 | CAISKGQGAANEQFF | TGTGCCATCAGTAAAGGACAGGGGGCGGCCAATGAGCAGTTCTTC
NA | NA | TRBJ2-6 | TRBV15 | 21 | CATSRAPGDPTSLSGANVLTF | TGTGCCACCAGCAGAGCTCCAGGGGACCCCACCTCCCTCTCTGGGGCCAACGTCCTGACTTTC
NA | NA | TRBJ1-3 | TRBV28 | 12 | CASSLGGNTIYF | TGTGCCAGCAGTTTAGGAGGGAACACCATATATTTT
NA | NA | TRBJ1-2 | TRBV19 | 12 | CASSSRLYGYTF | TGTGCCAGTAGTTCCCGTCTTTATGGCTACACCTTC
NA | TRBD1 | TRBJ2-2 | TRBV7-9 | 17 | CASRYHVRDRHTGELFF | TGTGCCAGCCGCTACCATGTCCGGGACAGACACACCGGGGAGCTGTTTTTT
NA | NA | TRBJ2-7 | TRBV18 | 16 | CASSLTQGGTAYEQYF | TGTGCCAGCTCACTGACGCAGGGGGGTACGGCCTACGAGCAGTACTTC
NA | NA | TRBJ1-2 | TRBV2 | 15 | CASSRGRDFNYGYTF | TGTGCCAGCAGCCGCGGACGGGACTTTAACTATGGCTACACCTTC
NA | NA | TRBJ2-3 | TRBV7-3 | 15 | CASSFAGSLTDTQYF | TGTGCCAGCAGCTTTGCGGGATCGCTCACAGATACGCAGTATTTT
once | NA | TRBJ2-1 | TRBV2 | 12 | CASSYTDNEQFF | TGTGCCAGCAGTTATACGGACAATGAGCAGTTCTTC
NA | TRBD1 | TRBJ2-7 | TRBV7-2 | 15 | CASSLMGQGLNEQYF | TGTGCCAGCAGCTTAATGGGACAGGGGCTGAACGAGCAGTACTTC
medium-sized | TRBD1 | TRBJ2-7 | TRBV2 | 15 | CASSEIGTGVDEQYF | TGTGCCAGCAGTGAAATTGGGACAGGGGTGGACGAGCAGTACTTC
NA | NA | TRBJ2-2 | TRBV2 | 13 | CASSTRDTGELFF | TGTGCCAGCAGTACTAGGGACACCGGGGAGCTGTTTTTT
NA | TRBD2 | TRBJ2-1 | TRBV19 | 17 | CASSRSPGTSVGYEQFF | TGTGCCAGTAGCCGATCCCCCGGGACTAGCGTAGGGTATGAGCAGTTCTTC
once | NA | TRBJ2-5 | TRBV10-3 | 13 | CAITRLPGETQYF | TGTGCCATCACCAGACTACCGGGCGAGACCCAGTACTTC
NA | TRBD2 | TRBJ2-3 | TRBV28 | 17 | CASSSGTSGSPTDTQYF | TGTGCCAGCAGTTCCGGGACTAGCGGGAGCCCCACAGATACGCAGTATTTT
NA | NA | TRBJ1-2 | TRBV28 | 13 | CAISLSGGYGYTF | TGTGCCATCTCCCTATCGGGGGGCTATGGCTACACCTTC
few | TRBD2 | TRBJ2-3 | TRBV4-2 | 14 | CASTRTSGGDTQYF | TGTGCCAGCACTCGGACTAGCGGGGGTGATACGCAGTATTTT
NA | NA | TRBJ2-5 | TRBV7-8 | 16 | CASSPVGALDVGTQYF | TGTGCCAGCAGCCCCGTGGGGGCCCTCGATGTAGGGACCCAGTACTTC
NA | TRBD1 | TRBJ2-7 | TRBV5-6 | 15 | CASSLGTRGFYEQYF | TGTGCCAGCAGCTTGGGGACCAGGGGGTTCTACGAGCAGTACTTC
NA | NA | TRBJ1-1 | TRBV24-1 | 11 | CATSDGGEAFF | TGTGCCACCAGTGATGGAGGTGAAGCTTTCTTT
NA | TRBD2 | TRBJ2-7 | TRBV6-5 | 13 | CASRAGGTHEQYF | TGTGCCAGCCGAGCGGGGGGGACCCACGAGCAGTACTTC
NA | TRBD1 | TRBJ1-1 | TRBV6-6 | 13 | CAIRQGAGTEAFF | TGTGCCATACGACAGGGTGCGGGCACTGAAGCTTTCTTT
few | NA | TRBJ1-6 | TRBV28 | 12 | CASSPGNSPLHF | TGTGCCAGCAGCCCGGGTAATTCACCCCTCCACTTT
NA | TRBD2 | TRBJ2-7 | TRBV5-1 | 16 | CASSLPSSGGSLEQYF | TGCGCCAGCAGCTTACCGTCTAGCGGGGGGTCTCTCGAGCAGTACTTC
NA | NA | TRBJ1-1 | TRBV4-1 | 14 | CASSLGEWNTEAFF | TGCGCCAGCAGCCTAGGGGAATGGAACACTGAAGCTTTCTTT
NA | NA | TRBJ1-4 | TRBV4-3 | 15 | CASSQGQGRDEKLFF | TGCGCCAGCAGCCAAGGGCAGGGGCGGGATGAAAAACTGTTTTTT